The 24 T cell receptor beta chains below all came from one sample that was sequenced in a study of PD-1 blockade in classical Hodgkin lymphoma. This table comes from immunoSEQ multiplex PCR, and its TCRdb copy is limited to in-frame clones, with some not included. Here the sample spans about 18,000 clones, roughly 80% being singletons. Every patient relapsed after autologous stem cell transplantation, and brentuximab vedotin exposure varied. This specimen was peripheral blood mononuclear cells (PBMCs), taken at baseline. The origin of the receptors is a human donor with classical Hodgkin lymphoma.

The gene calls are TRBV9 and TRBJ1-6; D is undetermined. Germline values: CDR1 SGDLS, CDR2 YYNGEE. This CDR3 spans 15 amino acids. Trimming removed 3 bases at V and 0 bases at J, with 7 bases between. CDR3 nucleotide sequence: TGTGCCAGCAGCGCGGCCAGCTCCTATAATTCACCCCTCCACTTT. It is translated as CASSAASSYNSPLHF.

This clone was seen a handful of times. The gene calls are TRBV10-3 and TRBJ2-6, with 9 bases that match TRBD1. The CDR3 runs to 16 residues. V was pared by 10 bases and J by 0 bases, with 7 bases of the junction left unmatched. Germline V gene lookup returns CDR1 ENHRY and CDR2 SYGVKD. The CDR3 DNA reads TGTGCCACCGGTACAGGGGGCAACTCTGGGGCCAACGTCCTGACTTTC. This codes for CATGTGGNSGANVLTF.

The genes are TRBV11-3 and TRBJ2-1, with D maybe TRBD2 (5 bases). CDR3 length: 15 residues. The germline V gene has CDR1 SGHNT and CDR2 YENEEA. Between the trimmed V and J ends, which lost 3 bases and 5 bases, there was a span of 14 bases. In DNA, the CDR3 is TGTGCCAGCAGCTTCGGGGTCCTGGGCGACAATGAGCAGTTCTTC. Translating gives CASSFGVLGDNEQFF.

The chain recombines TRBV19 with TRBJ1-1; the D gene is possibly TRBD1 (5 bases). In germline, CDR1 is LNHDA, CDR2 SQIVND (reference sequence). Trimming pared 8 bases from V and 4 bases from J, leaving 23 bases between. The CDR3 loop spans 16 amino acids. CDR3 residues: CASSLGGGFLSTEAFF. The CDR3 DNA reads TGTGCCAGTTCCCTCGGGGGAGGGTTTTTGAGCACTGAAGCTTTCTTT. Combining the CDR3 with reference TRBV19 and TRBJ1-1 gives the whole variable domain DGGITQSPKYLFRKEGQNVTLSCEQNLNHDAMYWYRQDPGQGLRLIYYSQIVNDFQKGDIAEGYSVSREKKESFPLTVTSAQKNPTAFYLCASSLGGGFLSTEAFFGQGTRLTVV.

The chain has TRBV2 and TRBJ1-5, with D unclear. CDR3 length equals 13 residues. V dropped 1 base and J dropped 7 bases, with 8 bases sitting between them. CDR1 and CDR2 from the germline V gene are SNHLY and FYNNEI. Here the CDR3 DNA reads TGTGCCAGCAGTGAAGACTTGGGCCAGCCCCAGCATTTT. This translates into CASSEDLGQPQHF.

The chain links TRBV2 to TRBJ2-7; D uncertain. This CDR3 contains 11 residues. Germline lookup yields CDR1 SNHLY and CDR2 FYNNEI. Trimming cost V 6 bases and J 5 bases, with 8 bases left between them. The CDR3 loop is CASSQKDEQYF. The CDR3 DNA reads TGTGCCAGCAGCCAAAAGGACGAGCAGTACTTC.

The gene calls are TRBV18 and TRBJ2-5; the D is unclear. The germline V gene has CDR1 KGHSH and CDR2 LQKENI. The CDR3 is 11 residues long. Between the trimmed V and J ends, which lost 4 bases and 2 bases, there was a span of 2 bases. The CDR3 nucleotides read TGTGCCAGCTCACAGCAAGAGACCCAGTACTTC. It specifies CASSQQETQYF.

The chain couples TRBV10-3 to TRBJ1-4; 9 nucleotides line up with TRBD1. Germline V gene sequence: CDR1 ENHRY, CDR2 SYGVKD. The CDR3 spans 15 residues. J gave up 2 bases and V 10 bases, and 8 bases lay outside the gene matches. The CDR3 DNA follows: TGTGCCACCTACTCCGGGACAGGGACTAATGAAAAACTGTTTTTT. Residues: CATYSGTGTNEKLFF.

This chain joins TRBV19 and TRBJ2-7; 9 bases are a match to TRBD1. Trimming took 6 bases from V and 2 from J; bases not matched to a gene: 8. This CDR3 is built from 15 residues. The germline V gene encodes CDR1 LNHDA and CDR2 SQIVND (reference sequence). CDR3 amino acids: CASRMGGQGPYEQYF. The CDR3 bases are TGTGCCAGTAGGATGGGCGGACAGGGGCCCTACGAGCAGTACTTC.

The gene calls are TRBV4-2 and TRBJ1-2, with 12 positions matching TRBD1. The CDR3 is 15 residues long. With V trimmed by 0 bases and J by 9 bases, 5 bases remained unmatched. Per the germline V gene, CDR1 is LGHNA and CDR2 is YNFKEQ. This CDR3 is CASSQEGDRGPRYTF. The CDR3 DNA is TGTGCCAGCAGCCAAGAGGGGGACAGGGGGCCTCGCTACACCTTC.

The V and J genes are TRBV28 and TRBJ2-7, with D uncertain. The V end was cut by 5 bases, the J end by 2 bases, with 4 bases between. This CDR3 comprises 11 residues. Germline CDR1 is MDHEN and CDR2 is SYDVKM. The chain's CDR3 is CASSVPYEQYF. The CDR3 nucleotides read TGTGCCAGCAGTGTTCCCTACGAGCAGTACTTC.

The rearrangement uses TRBV9 and TRBJ2-1, with 7 nucleotides matching TRBD1. The germline V gene encodes CDR1 SGDLS and CDR2 YYNGEE. This CDR3 region has 14 residues. V trimming: 3 bases; J trimming: 2 bases; junction bases outside the gene matches: 2. CDR3: CASSAGQAYNEQFF. In nucleotides, the CDR3 is TGTGCCAGCAGCGCCGGACAGGCCTACAATGAGCAGTTCTTC.

This clone was counted between two and nine times. The chain employs TRBV6-1 and TRBJ1-4; TRBD1 might be the D (6 bases). This CDR3 has 15 amino acids. Germline V gene lookup returns CDR1 MNHNS and CDR2 SASEGT. Trimming removed 7 bases at V and 8 bases at J, with 20 bases between. The CDR3 region has the DNA TGTGCCAGCAATCCCCGGGGGGCCCTAAAGGAAAAACTGTTTTTT. Translated, it gives CASNPRGALKEKLFF.

This chain uses TRBV21-1 with TRBJ2-1; TRBD2 is the table's D call, not checked against the DNA. TRBV21-1 is designated a pseudogene. The length of the CDR3 is 17 residues. The DNA for the CDR3 is TGTGCCAGCAGCAAGGGACTAGCGGGAGGGCCCTACAATGAGCAGTTCTTC. It yields the protein CASSKGLAGGPYNEQFF.

The CDR3 nucleotides read TGTGCCAGCAGCTGGCTGGCCCTCGTGTCCTACAATGAGCAGTTCTTC. Its protein product is CASSWLALVSYNEQFF. The V and J genes are TRBV5-8 and TRBJ2-1; D unresolved. V shed 3 bases and J shed 1 base, with 14 bases lying between them. Per germline, CDR1 SGHTS and CDR2 YDEGEE. The CDR3 covers 16 residues.

The chain couples TRBV19 to TRBJ2-2, with 14 nucleotides matching TRBD2. V was pared by 6 bases and J by 6 bases, with 6 bases of the junction left unmatched. CDR3 size: 16 residues. Germline values: CDR1 LNHDA, CDR2 SQIVND (reference sequence). The CDR3 protein is CASRKTSGGAPGELFF. CDR3 coding DNA: TGTGCCAGTAGGAAGACTAGCGGGGGGGCTCCCGGGGAGCTGTTTTTT.

The rearrangement links TRBV5-1 to TRBJ1-1, with a possible D match to TRBD1 (6 bases). Germline V gene sequence: CDR1 SGHRS, CDR2 YFSETQ. Trimming stripped 0 bases from V and 1 base from J, with 16 bases between. The CDR3 runs 17 residues. As DNA, the CDR3 is TGCGCCAGCAGCTTGGGGACAGCCCCTGGATGGAACACTGAAGCTTTCTTT. It specifies CASSLGTAPGWNTEAFF.

This CDR3 is CAWDRIMNTEAFF. The CDR3 DNA reads TGTGCCTGGGACAGGATCATGAACACTGAAGCTTTCTTT. V and J are TRBV30 and TRBJ1-1, with D possibly matching TRBD1 (6 bases). V dropped 5 bases and J dropped 0 bases, with 10 bases sitting between them. The CDR3 is 13 amino acids. Germline CDR1 and CDR2: GTSNPN and SVGIG (reference sequence).

This chain connects TRBV2 to TRBJ1-2, with D unclear. Germline values: CDR1 SNHLY, CDR2 FYNNEI. Trimming left V 8 bases short and J 3 bases short, with 10 bases between. The CDR3 totals 12 residues. CDR3 DNA sequence: TGTGCCAGCCGGTCGGAATACTATGGCTACACCTTC. This translates into CASRSEYYGYTF.

The chain has TRBV7-9 and TRBJ2-7; 10 bases map to TRBD1. V gave up 3 bases and J gave up 7 bases; unmatched junction bases: 12. CDR1 is SEHNR and CDR2 is FQNEAQ in the germline V gene (reference sequence). CDR3 size: 16 residues. The CDR3 loop reads CASSFPRQGAMGEQYF. The CDR3 region has the DNA TGTGCCAGCAGCTTCCCTAGACAGGGGGCAATGGGGGAGCAGTACTTC.

This chain connects TRBV28 to TRBJ2-1; the D call may be TRBD1 or TRBD2 (5 bases each). The CDR3 has 15 residues. V was cut by 7 bases and J by 3 bases, with 16 bases left in between. Germline V gene sequence: CDR1 MDHEN, CDR2 SYDVKM. CDR3 coding DNA: TGTGCCAGCACCCTCGCGCTGGGGGTCTACAATGAGCAGTTCTTC. Amino acids: CASTLALGVYNEQFF. The variable domain in full, completed from reference TRBV28 and TRBJ2-1, reads DVKVTQSSRYLVKRTGEKVFLECVQDMDHENMFWYRQDPGLGLRLIYFSYDVKMKEKGDIPEGYSVSREKKERFSLILESASTNQTSMYLCASTLALGVYNEQFFGPGTRLTVL.

The chain uses TRBV9 and TRBJ2-1, with D possibly being TRBD1 (6 bases). With 4 bases removed from V and 0 bases from J, the gap between germline ends came to 11 bases. This CDR3 has 15 amino acids. Germline lookup yields CDR1 SGDLS and CDR2 YYNGEE. Here the CDR3 reads CASSPDRPSYNEQFF. The CDR3 DNA is TGTGCCAGCAGCCCGGACAGACCCTCCTACAATGAGCAGTTCTTC.

The table lists this clone with a few counts. The rearrangement uses TRBV7-3 and TRBJ2-2; 10 nucleotides agree with TRBD2. J was trimmed by 7 bases and V by 3 bases; bases with no gene match: 8. Germline V gives CDR1 SGHTA, CDR2 FQGTGA. The CDR3 runs to 16 residues. DNA of the CDR3: TGTGCCAGCAGCTTGTATCCAGCGGGAGGGGTCGGGGAGCTGTTTTTT. Residues: CASSLYPAGGVGELFF.

J is TRBJ2-7 and V is TRBV6-5; 7 nucleotides line up with TRBD2. The CDR3 covers 14 residues. The V and J ends lost 2 bases and 7 bases, in that order; junction bases with no gene match: 8. The germline V gene has CDR1 MNHEY and CDR2 SVGAGI. The CDR3 protein is CASSYLTSSSEQYF. In DNA, the CDR3 is TGTGCCAGCAGTTACCTGACTAGCTCGAGTGAGCAGTACTTC.